Following are 13 T cell receptor beta chains from one sample sequenced in a study of OX40 agonist ivuxolimab in advanced cancers. Clones were read by immunoSEQ multiplex PCR, and TCRdb kept only the in-frame ones, dropping some. Seen here are about 62,000 clones, 75% to 85% observed once, and the top ten hold roughly 11%. The input for sequencing was CD4+ or CD8+ T cells sorted from blood, taken in a trial of the OX40 agonist ivuxolimab. These TCRs come from an adult with an advanced solid tumor such as melanoma, head and neck, liver or kidney cancer.

This clone was counted a few times. The genes are TRBV19 and TRBJ1-6; D may be TRBD1 (5 bases). The CDR3 has 12 amino acids. Between the trimmed V and J ends, which lost 1 base and 10 bases, there was a span of 5 bases. CDR1 and CDR2 from the germline V gene are LNHDA and SQIVND (reference sequence). The CDR3 coding sequence is TGTGCCAGTAGTATAGGGGGGTCACCCCTCCACTTT. Amino acids: CASSIGGSPLHF.

The chain recombines TRBV6-5 with TRBJ1-1; D is unclear. The V gene's germline CDR1 is MNHEY and CDR2 SVGAGI. V was trimmed by 2 bases and J by 1 base, leaving 5 bases between them. The CDR3 extends over 13 amino acids. The CDR3 reads CASSYRRNTEAFF. CDR3 bases: TGTGCCAGCAGTTACAGACGGAACACTGAAGCTTTCTTT.

The chain uses TRBV7-9 and TRBJ2-7; 8 bases are shared with TRBD2. From germline, CDR1 is SEHNR and CDR2 FQNEAQ (reference sequence). This CDR3 has 16 residues. V gave up 1 base and J gave up 2 bases; unmatched junction bases: 7. CDR3 protein: CASSLVTGGYTYEQYF. For the CDR3, the DNA is TGTGCCAGCAGCTTAGTAACGGGGGGGTATACCTACGAGCAGTACTTC.

This chain joins TRBV7-9 and TRBJ2-7, with D hard to call. The CDR3 totals 13 residues. With 3 bases removed from V and 5 bases from J, the gap between germline ends came to 11 bases. Germline CDR1 SEHNR, CDR2 FQNEAQ (reference sequence). CDR3 bases: TGTGCCAGCAGCTTTTATAGTGGAGACGAGCAGTACTTC. This sequence encodes CASSFYSGDEQYF. The full variable domain, in which reference TRBV7-9 and TRBJ2-7 provide the parts outside the CDR3, is DTGVSQNPRHKITKRGQNVTFRCDPISEHNRLYWYRQTLGQGPEFLTYFQNEAQLEKSRLLSDRFSAERPKGSFSTLEIQRTEQGDSAMYLCASSFYSGDEQYFGPGTRLTVT.

This chain uses TRBV6-6 with TRBJ1-1; D remains unclear. Germline lookup yields CDR1 MNHNY and CDR2 SVGAGI (reference sequence). V was pared by 4 bases and J by 4 bases, with 16 bases between. CDR3 length: 15 amino acids. Here the CDR3 reads CASSFINEGRTEAFF. The CDR3 DNA follows: TGTGCCAGCAGTTTTATCAATGAAGGGCGCACTGAAGCTTTCTTT.

V gene TRBV9 combines with J gene TRBJ1-1; D gene ambiguous. The CDR3 is 12 residues long. Trimming removed 3 bases at V and 6 bases at J, with 9 bases between. CDR1 is SGDLS and CDR2 is YYNGEE in the germline V gene. The CDR3 here is CASSAGGSEAFF. CDR3 coding DNA: TGTGCCAGCAGCGCGGGAGGGTCTGAAGCTTTCTTT.

The gene calls are TRBV15 and TRBJ1-6, with 9 bases lining up with TRBD1. The CDR3 runs to 21 residues. Looked up from germline, CDR1 is LNHNV and CDR2 is YYDKDF (reference sequence). V lost 2 bases and J lost 0; bases outside the gene matches: 14. The CDR3 spells CATSRKTPGQGTRSYNSPLHF. CDR3 sequence (DNA): TGTGCCACCAGCAGAAAAACTCCGGGACAGGGTACTCGCTCCTATAATTCACCCCTCCACTTT.

The chain joins TRBV7-2 to TRBJ1-2; weak D call: TRBD1 (6 bases). The CDR3 extends over 14 amino acids. Germline values: CDR1 SGHTA, CDR2 FQGNSA. V was pared by 5 bases and J by 6 bases, with 16 bases between. CDR3 amino acids: CASSLRGEDDGYTF. As DNA, the CDR3 is TGTGCCAGCAGCCTGAGGGGGGAAGATGATGGCTACACCTTC.

This chain joins TRBV18 and TRBJ2-7; 7 bases map to TRBD1. The germline gives CDR1 KGHSH, CDR2 LQKENI. Trimming at V came to 3 bases and at J to 1 base, leaving 6 bases not matched to a gene. This CDR3 has 15 amino acids. The CDR3 protein is CASSPGQVESYEQYF. CDR3 nucleotide sequence: TGTGCCAGCTCACCTGGACAGGTGGAATCCTACGAGCAGTACTTC.

J is TRBJ1-2 and V is TRBV5-6, with no clear D. V gave up 2 bases and J gave up 5 bases, with 4 bases separating them. This CDR3 has 11 amino acids. From germline, CDR1 is SGHDT and CDR2 YYEEEE. Here the CDR3 reads CASSLGYGYTF. The CDR3 region has the DNA TGTGCCAGCAGCTTAGGGTATGGCTACACCTTC.

This chain joins TRBV13 and TRBJ2-5, with D possibly TRBD1 on 6 matching bases. The germline V and J ends were trimmed by 5 bases and 3 bases, with 22 bases remaining between them. The CDR3 has 17 residues. Germline V gives CDR1 PRHDT, CDR2 FYEKMQ (reference sequence). As DNA, the CDR3 is TGTGCCAGCAGCCTAATTATGGCTGGGACACTCGAAGAGACCCAGTACTTC. It translates to CASSLIMAGTLEETQYF.

The chain employs TRBV18 and TRBJ1-1; D not certain. Germline loops: CDR1 KGHSH, CDR2 LQKENI. CDR3 size: 12 residues. Trimming shortened V by 7 bases and J by 0 bases, and 6 bases separated the two germline ends. CDR3 sequence reads: CASFQMNTEAFF. The CDR3 bases are TGTGCCAGCTTCCAGATGAACACTGAAGCTTTCTTT.

This clone showed up just once. V and J are TRBV7-2 and TRBJ2-5, with 9 positions matching TRBD2. The CDR3 has 16 amino acids. CDR1 is SGHTA, CDR2 FQGNSA, per germline. Unmatched junction bases numbered 11, after V lost 4 bases and J lost 5 bases. CDR3 amino acids: CASSSPPGLAWETQYF. The CDR3 coding sequence is TGTGCCAGCAGCTCCCCCCCGGGACTAGCCTGGGAGACCCAGTACTTC.